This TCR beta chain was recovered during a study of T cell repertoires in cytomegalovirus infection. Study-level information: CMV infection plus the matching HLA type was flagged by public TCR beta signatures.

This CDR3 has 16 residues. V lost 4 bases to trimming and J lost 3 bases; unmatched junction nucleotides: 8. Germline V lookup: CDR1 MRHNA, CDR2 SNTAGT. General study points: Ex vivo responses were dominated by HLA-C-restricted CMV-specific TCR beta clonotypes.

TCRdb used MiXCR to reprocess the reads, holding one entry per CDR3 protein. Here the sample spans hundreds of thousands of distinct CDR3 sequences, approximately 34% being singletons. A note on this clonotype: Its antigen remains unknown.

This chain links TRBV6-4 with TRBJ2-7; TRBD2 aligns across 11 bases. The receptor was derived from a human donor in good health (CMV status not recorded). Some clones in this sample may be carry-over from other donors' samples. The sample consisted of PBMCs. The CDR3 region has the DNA TGTGCCAGCAGTGCCCTAGTAGCGGGAGGGGACTACGAGCAGTACTTC. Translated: CASSALVAGGDYEQYF.